This TCR beta chain stems from a study of shared clonotypes between healthy human individuals. Study-wide background: Two female and a few male donors aged 18 to 49 were enrolled. Three CD4 naive, three CD4 memory, two CD8 naive and one CD8 memory plate were used per donor.

Sequencing used immunoSEQ multiplex PCR; TCRdb keeps in-frame clones, though not all of them. The sample contains approximately 500,000 clones, around 96% of which appear only once. Worth noting for this clone: Its antigen is still unknown.

Regarding the study as a whole: The study found about 4.6% of naive CD4 clonotypes shared across four donors. Generation probability values for non-shared clonotypes were lower than those for clonotypes shared by all four donors.

The CDR3 loop spans 13 amino acids. The J segment lost 6 bases and the V segment lost 6 bases, leaving 6 bases of the junction unmatched. Germline lookup yields CDR1 MGHRA and CDR2 YSYEKL. This receptor was identified in a woman younger than 45 in good health. The sample consisted of naive CD4+ T cells sorted from blood. The subset was: CD45RA+ positively selected. The V call is TRBV4-1, the J call TRBJ1-1, with 8 bases fitting TRBD1. CDR3 nucleotide sequence: TGCGCCAGCAGACACACAGGGGGAGCTGAAGCTTTCTTT. The encoded protein is CASRHTGGAEAFF.